The rows below give T cell receptor beta chains drawn from one sample of a study of cytomegalovirus exposure and HLA in healthy donors. TCRdb's copy holds only in-frame clones and misses some; the assay was immunoSEQ multiplex PCR. The sample lists 120,000 to 150,000 clones; approximately 80% were seen once. Material: PBMCs. Source of these receptors: a man aged 25 to 40 in good health and CMV-seropositive. The CDR3 runs from the conserved cysteine through the conserved F or W. A D gene is named only where the DNA matches it firmly. A clone size is listed for some rows: how often the clone was seen (once, few, many), or a class if it is expanded.

j_call	clone_size	d_call	v_call	cdr3_aa	cdr3_nt
TRBJ2-3	.	.	TRBV9	CASSVDPVYTDTQYF	TGTGCCAGCAGCGTAGACCCCGTCTACACAGATACGCAGTATTTT
TRBJ2-1	few	TRBD2	TRBV25-1	CASTEPASGGWSEQFF	TGTGCCAGCACTGAACCTGCTAGCGGGGGGTGGTCTGAGCAGTTCTTC
TRBJ2-1	.	TRBD2	TRBV27	CASSLTSGSYNEQFF	TGTGCCAGCAGTTTAACTAGCGGGAGCTACAATGAGCAGTTCTTC
TRBJ2-2	.	TRBD2	TRBV11-2	CASSSPTSGGGNTGELFF	TGTGCCAGCAGCTCGCCGACTAGCGGGGGGGGTAACACCGGGGAGCTGTTTTTT
TRBJ2-1	.	TRBD1	TRBV9	CASSESDRVGNEQFF	TGTGCCAGCAGCGAGTCGGACAGGGTAGGAAATGAGCAGTTCTTC
TRBJ1-3	.	.	TRBV7-8	CASSLYPAGSGNTIYF	TGTGCCAGCAGCTTATATCCAGCGGGCTCTGGAAACACCATATATTTT
TRBJ2-7	.	TRBD1	TRBV11-2	CASSQGTGGTGSYEQYF	TGTGCCAGCAGCCAAGGGACAGGGGGAACGGGATCCTACGAGCAGTACTTC
TRBJ2-7	once	TRBD2	TRBV28	CASRGTSGNEQYF	TGTGCCAGCAGGGGGACTAGCGGGAACGAGCAGTACTTC
TRBJ2-7	.	TRBD2	TRBV29-1	CSVALAGPYEQYF	TGCAGCGTTGCCCTAGCGGGACCGTACGAGCAGTACTTC
TRBJ2-1	.	.	TRBV27	CASSIRTRGGYNEQFF	TGTGCCAGCAGTATCCGGACTAGAGGGGGGTACAATGAGCAGTTCTTC
TRBJ1-6	.	.	TRBV18	CASSPVGGADNSPLHF	TGTGCCAGCTCACCAGTAGGGGGGGCTGATAATTCACCCCTCCACTTT
TRBJ2-5	.	TRBD2	TRBV6-5	CASGTSGQETQYF	TGTGCCAGCGGGACTAGCGGCCAAGAGACCCAGTACTTC
TRBJ1-2	.	.	TRBV29-1	CSVGGGVNYGYTF	TGCAGCGTAGGGGGGGGCGTCAACTATGGCTACACCTTC
TRBJ1-5	.	.	TRBV30	CAWSVGHLSNQPQHF	TGTGCCTGGAGTGTGGGGCACTTGAGCAATCAGCCCCAGCATTTT
TRBJ2-2	.	.	TRBV21-1	CASSKVGQLGTASNTGELFF	TGTGCCAGCAGCAAAGTGGGACAGTTAGGGACGGCCTCGAACACCGGGGAGCTGTTTTTT
TRBJ1-4	.	.	TRBV30	CAWSLPTGRTEKLFF	TGTGCCTGGAGTCTCCCGACGGGGAGGACTGAAAAACTGTTTTTT
TRBJ2-5	.	.	TRBV30	CAWSLVRAETQYF	TGTGCCTGGAGCCTGGTCAGGGCCGAGACCCAGTACTTC
TRBJ2-6	.	.	TRBV5-1	CASSPLGLLSGANVLTF	TGCGCCAGCAGCCCCCTGGGCCTTCTCTCTGGGGCCAACGTCCTGACTTTC
TRBJ2-3	.	.	TRBV11-2	CASSLGQGNTDTQYF	TGTGCCAGCAGCTTAGGGCAGGGGAACACAGATACGCAGTATTTT
TRBJ2-7	few	.	TRBV7-2	CASSLGSYEQYF	TGTGCCAGCAGCTTAGGCAGCTACGAGCAGTACTTC
TRBJ2-7	.	TRBD2	TRBV28	CASSLTSGGLVEQYF	TGTGCCAGCAGTTTGACTAGCGGGGGGTTAGTCGAGCAGTACTTC
TRBJ2-1	.	TRBD1	TRBV2	CASSGDRGSHNEQFF	TGTGCCAGCAGTGGGGACAGGGGTTCCCACAATGAGCAGTTCTTC
TRBJ2-7	.	TRBD1	TRBV30	CAGTGQGAHYEQYF	TGTGCCGGAACGGGACAGGGGGCCCACTACGAGCAGTACTTC
TRBJ2-3	.	.	TRBV4-3	CASSQDRGTPVDTQYF	TGCGCCAGCAGCCAAGATAGAGGTACCCCCGTGGATACGCAGTATTTT
TRBJ2-7	.	.	TRBV27	CASSLSQTGHAEQYF	TGTGCCAGCAGTTTATCCCAGACAGGTCATGCCGAGCAGTACTTC
TRBJ2-3	.	TRBD1	TRBV7-9	CASSLQGAEDTQYF	TGTGCCAGCAGCTTACAGGGGGCTGAAGATACGCAGTATTTT
TRBJ2-5	.	TRBD2	TRBV4-1	CASSPRGRTSGTMETQYF	TGCGCCAGCAGCCCCCGGGGCCGAACTAGCGGAACCATGGAGACCCAGTACTTC
TRBJ2-7	.	TRBD2	TRBV27	CASSLFAGGPQNEQYF	TGTGCCAGCAGTTTATTCGCGGGAGGGCCTCAGAACGAGCAGTACTTC